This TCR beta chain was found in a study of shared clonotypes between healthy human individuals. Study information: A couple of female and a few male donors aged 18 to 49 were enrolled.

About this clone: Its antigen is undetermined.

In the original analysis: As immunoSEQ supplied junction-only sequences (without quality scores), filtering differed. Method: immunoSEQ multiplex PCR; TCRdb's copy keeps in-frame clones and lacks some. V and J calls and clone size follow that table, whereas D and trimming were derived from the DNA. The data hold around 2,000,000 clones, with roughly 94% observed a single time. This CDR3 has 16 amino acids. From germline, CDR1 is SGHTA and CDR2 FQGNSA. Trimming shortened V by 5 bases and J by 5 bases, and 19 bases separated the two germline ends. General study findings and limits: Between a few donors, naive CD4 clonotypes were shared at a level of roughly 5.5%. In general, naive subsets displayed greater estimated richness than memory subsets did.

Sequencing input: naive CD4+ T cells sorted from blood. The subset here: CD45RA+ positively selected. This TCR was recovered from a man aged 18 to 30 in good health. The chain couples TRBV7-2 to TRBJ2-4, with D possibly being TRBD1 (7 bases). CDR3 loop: CASSRGPDRAQNIQYF. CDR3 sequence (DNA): TGTGCCAGCAGCCGGGGGCCCGACAGGGCTCAAAACATTCAGTACTTC.